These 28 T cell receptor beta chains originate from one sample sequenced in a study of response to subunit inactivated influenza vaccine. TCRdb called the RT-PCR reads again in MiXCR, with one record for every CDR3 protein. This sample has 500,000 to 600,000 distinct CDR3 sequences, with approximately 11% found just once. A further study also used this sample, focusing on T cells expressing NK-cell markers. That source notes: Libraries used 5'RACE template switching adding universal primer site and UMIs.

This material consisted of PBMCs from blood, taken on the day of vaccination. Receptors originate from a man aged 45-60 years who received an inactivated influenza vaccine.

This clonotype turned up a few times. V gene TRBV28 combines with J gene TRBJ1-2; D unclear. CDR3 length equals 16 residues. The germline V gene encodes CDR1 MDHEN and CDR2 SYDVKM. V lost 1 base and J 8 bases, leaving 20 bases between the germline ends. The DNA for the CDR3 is TGTGCCAGCAGTTTATTAGGGTCAACTAACTATGGAGGCTACACCTTC. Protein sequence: CASSLLGSTNYGGYTF.

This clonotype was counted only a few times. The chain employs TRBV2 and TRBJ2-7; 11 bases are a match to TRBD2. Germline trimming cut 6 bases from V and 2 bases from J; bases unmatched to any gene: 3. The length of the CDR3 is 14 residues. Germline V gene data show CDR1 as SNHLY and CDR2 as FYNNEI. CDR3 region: CASRLTSGAYEQYF. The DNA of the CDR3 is TGTGCCAGCAGATTGACTAGCGGGGCCTACGAGCAGTACTTC. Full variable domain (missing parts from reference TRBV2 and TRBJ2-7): EPEVTQTPSHQVTQMGQEVILRCVPISNHLYFYWYRQILGQKVEFLVSFYNNEISEKSEIFDDQFSVERPDGSNFTLKIRSTKLEDSAMYFCASRLTSGAYEQYFGPGTRLTVT.

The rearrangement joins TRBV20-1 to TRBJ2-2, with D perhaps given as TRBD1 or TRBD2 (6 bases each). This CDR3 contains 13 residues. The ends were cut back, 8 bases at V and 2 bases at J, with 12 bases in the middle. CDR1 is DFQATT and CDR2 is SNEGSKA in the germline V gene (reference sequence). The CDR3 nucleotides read TGCAGTCTTACCGGGGGCAACACCGGGGAGCTGTTTTTT. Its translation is CSLTGGNTGELFF.

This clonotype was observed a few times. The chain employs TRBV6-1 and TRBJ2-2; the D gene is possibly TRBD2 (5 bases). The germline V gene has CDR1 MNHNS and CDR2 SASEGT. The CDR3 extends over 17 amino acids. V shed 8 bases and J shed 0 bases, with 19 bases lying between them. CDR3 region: CASLDRLRTANTGELFF. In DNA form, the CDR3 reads TGTGCCAGCCTTGACCGGCTTAGGACTGCGAACACCGGGGAGCTGTTTTTT.

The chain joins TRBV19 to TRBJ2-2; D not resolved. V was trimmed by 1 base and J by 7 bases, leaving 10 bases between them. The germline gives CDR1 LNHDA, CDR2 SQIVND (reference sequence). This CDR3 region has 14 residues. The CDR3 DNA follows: TGTGCCAGTAGTATAGTTGGAGCACTCGGGGAGCTGTTTTTT. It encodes CASSIVGALGELFF.

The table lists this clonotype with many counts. The CDR3 loop is CASTRGNEQFF. CDR3 bases: TGTGCCAGCACCAGGGGCAATGAGCAGTTCTTC. V is TRBV7-9 and J is TRBJ2-1, with a weak D call TRBD1 (6 bases). V lost 7 bases and J lost 6, with 7 bases in between. The CDR3 extends over 11 amino acids. CDR1 is SEHNR and CDR2 is FQNEAQ in the germline V gene (reference sequence).

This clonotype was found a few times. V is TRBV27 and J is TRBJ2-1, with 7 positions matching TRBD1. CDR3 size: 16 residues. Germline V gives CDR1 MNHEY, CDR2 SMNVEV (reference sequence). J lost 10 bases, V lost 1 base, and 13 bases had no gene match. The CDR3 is CASSLLGSEGAWEQFF. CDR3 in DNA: TGTGCCAGCAGTTTATTGGGCAGTGAGGGGGCTTGGGAGCAGTTCTTC.

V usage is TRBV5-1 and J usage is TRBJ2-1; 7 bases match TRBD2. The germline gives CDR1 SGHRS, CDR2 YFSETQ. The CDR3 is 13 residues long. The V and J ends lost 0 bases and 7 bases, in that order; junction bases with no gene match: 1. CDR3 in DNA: TGCGCCAGCAGCTTGGTTAGCGGGAATGAGCAGTTCTTC. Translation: CASSLVSGNEQFF. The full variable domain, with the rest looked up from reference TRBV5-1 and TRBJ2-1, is KAGVTQTPRYLIKTRGQQVTLSCSPISGHRSVSWYQQTPGQGLQFLFEYFSETQRNKGNFPGRFSGRQFSNSRSEMNVSTLELGDSALYLCASSLVSGNEQFFGPGTRLTVL.

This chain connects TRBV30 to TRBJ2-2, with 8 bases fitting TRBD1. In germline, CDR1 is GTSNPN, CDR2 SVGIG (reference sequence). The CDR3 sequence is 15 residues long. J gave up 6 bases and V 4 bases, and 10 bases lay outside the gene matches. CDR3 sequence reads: CAWIVRTGSSGELFF. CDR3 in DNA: TGTGCCTGGATAGTTAGGACAGGGTCGTCCGGGGAGCTGTTTTTT.

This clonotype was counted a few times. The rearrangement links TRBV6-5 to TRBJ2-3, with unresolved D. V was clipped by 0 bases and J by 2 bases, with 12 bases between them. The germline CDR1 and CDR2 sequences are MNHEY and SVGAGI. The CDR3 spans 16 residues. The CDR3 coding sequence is TGTGCCAGCAGTTACTCTTACGGGCCATACACAGATACGCAGTATTTT. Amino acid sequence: CASSYSYGPYTDTQYF.

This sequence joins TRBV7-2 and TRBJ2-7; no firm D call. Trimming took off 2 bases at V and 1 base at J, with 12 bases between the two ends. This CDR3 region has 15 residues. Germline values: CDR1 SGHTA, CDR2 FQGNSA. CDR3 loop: CASSLRNSESYEQYF. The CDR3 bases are TGTGCCAGCAGCTTAAGGAACTCGGAATCCTACGAGCAGTACTTC.

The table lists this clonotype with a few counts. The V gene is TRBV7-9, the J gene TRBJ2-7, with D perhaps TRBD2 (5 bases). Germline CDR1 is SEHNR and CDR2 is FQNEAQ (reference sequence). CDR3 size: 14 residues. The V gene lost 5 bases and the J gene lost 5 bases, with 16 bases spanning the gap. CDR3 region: CASSEEAGSHEQYF. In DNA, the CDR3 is TGTGCCAGCAGCGAAGAGGCGGGCAGCCACGAGCAGTACTTC.

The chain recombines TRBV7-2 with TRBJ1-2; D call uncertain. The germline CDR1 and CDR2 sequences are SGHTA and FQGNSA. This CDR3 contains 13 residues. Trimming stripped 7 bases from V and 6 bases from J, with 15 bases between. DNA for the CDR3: TGTGCCAGCACCCCCGCAGGTGGCGATGGCTACACCTTC. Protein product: CASTPAGGDGYTF.

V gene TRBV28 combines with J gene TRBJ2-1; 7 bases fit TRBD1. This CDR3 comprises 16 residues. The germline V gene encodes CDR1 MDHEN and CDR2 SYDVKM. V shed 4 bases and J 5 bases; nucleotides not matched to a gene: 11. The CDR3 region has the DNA TGTGCCAGCAGTTCAGGGGGACCCCCCAAAAACAATGAGCAGTTCTTC. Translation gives CASSSGGPPKNNEQFF. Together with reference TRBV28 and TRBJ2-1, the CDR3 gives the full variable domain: DVKVTQSSRYLVKRTGEKVFLECVQDMDHENMFWYRQDPGLGLRLIYFSYDVKMKEKGDIPEGYSVSREKKERFSLILESASTNQTSMYLCASSSGGPPKNNEQFFGPGTRLTVL.

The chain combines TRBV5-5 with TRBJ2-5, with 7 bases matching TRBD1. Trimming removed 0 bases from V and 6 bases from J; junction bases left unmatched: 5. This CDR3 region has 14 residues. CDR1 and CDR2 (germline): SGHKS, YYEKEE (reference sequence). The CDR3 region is CASSLAHRGQTQYF. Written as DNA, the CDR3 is TGTGCCAGCAGCTTGGCCCACAGGGGACAGACCCAGTACTTC.

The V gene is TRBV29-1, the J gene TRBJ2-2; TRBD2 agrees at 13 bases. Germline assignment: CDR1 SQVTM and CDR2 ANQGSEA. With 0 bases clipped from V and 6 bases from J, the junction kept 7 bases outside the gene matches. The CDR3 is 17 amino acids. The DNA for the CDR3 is TGCAGCGTTGAAGACCAGAGGACTAGCGGGAGTCCCGGGGAGCTGTTTTTT. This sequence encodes CSVEDQRTSGSPGELFF.

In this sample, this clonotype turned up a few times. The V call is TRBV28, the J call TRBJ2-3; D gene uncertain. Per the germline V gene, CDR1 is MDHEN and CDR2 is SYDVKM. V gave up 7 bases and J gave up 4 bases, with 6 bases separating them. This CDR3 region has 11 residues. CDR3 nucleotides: TGTGCCAGCATGTGGGCAGATACGCAGTATTTT. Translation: CASMWADTQYF.

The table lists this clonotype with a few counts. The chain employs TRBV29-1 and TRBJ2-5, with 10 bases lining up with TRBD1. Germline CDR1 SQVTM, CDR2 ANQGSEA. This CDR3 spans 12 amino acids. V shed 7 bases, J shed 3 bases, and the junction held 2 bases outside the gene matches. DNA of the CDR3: TGCAGCGGGACAGGGGGGGAAGAGACCCAGTACTTC. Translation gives CSGTGGEETQYF.

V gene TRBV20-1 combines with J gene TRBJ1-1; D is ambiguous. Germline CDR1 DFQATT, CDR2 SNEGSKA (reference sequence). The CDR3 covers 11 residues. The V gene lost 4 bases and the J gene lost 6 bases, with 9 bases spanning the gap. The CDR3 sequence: CSATFFPEAFF. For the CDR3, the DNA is TGCAGTGCTACTTTCTTCCCTGAAGCTTTCTTT.

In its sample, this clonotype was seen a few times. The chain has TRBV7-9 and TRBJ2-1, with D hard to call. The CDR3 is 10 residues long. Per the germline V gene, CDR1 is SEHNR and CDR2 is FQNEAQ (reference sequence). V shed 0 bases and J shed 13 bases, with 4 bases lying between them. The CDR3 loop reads CASSLAGQFF. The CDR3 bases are TGTGCCAGCAGCTTAGCCGGACAGTTCTTC.

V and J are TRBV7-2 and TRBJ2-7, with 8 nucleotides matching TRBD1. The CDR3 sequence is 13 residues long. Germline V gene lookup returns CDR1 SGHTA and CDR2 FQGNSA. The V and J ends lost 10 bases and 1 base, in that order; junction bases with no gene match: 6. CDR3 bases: TGTGCCACCGGGACAGGCAGTTCCTACGAGCAGTACTTC. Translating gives CATGTGSSYEQYF. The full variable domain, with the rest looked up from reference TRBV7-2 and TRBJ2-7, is GAGVSQSPSNKVTEKGKDVELRCDPISGHTALYWYRQSLGQGLEFLIYFQGNSAPDKSGLPSDRFSAERTGGSVSTLTIQRTQQEDSAVYLCATGTGSSYEQYFGPGTRLTVT.

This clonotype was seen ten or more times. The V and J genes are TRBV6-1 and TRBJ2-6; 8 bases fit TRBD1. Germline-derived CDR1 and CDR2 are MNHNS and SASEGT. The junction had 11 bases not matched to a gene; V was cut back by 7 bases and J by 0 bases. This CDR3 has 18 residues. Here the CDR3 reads CASTRGDRGSSGANVLTF. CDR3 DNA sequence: TGTGCCAGCACGAGGGGAGACAGGGGATCCTCTGGGGCCAACGTCCTGACTTTC.

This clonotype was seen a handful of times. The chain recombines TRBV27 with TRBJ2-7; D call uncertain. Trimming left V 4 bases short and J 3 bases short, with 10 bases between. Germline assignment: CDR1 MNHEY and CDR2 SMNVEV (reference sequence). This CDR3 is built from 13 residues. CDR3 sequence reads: CASSYGRNYEQYF. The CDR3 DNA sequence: TGTGCCAGCAGTTACGGACGGAACTACGAGCAGTACTTC.

CDR3 coding DNA: TGCGCCAGCAGCCAAAATCGCGTAATTAGCAATCAGCCCCAGCATTTT. This codes for CASSQNRVISNQPQHF. The J gene is TRBJ1-5, the V gene TRBV4-1; D remains unclear. The CDR3 runs to 16 residues. The germline V gene has CDR1 MGHRA and CDR2 YSYEKL. Trimming took off 2 bases at V and 0 bases at J, with 11 bases between the two ends.

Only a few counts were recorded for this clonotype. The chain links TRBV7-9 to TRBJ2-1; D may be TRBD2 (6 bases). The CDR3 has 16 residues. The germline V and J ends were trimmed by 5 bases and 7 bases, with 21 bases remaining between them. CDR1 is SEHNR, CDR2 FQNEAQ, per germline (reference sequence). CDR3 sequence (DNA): TGTGCCAGCAGCATGCTCCTAGCGTCTGTTGGGAATGAGCAGTTCTTC. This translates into CASSMLLASVGNEQFF.

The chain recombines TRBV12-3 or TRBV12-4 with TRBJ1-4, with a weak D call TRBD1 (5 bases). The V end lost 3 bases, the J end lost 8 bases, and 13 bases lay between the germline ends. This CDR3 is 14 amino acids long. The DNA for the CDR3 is TGTGCCAGCAGTTTTACCGGGGGACGCGAAAAACTGTTTTTT. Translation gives CASSFTGGREKLFF.

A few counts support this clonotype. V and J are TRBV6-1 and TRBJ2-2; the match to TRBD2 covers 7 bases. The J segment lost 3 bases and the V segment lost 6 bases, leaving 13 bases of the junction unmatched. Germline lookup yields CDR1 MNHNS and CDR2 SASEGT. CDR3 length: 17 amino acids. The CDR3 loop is CASRNDGVAGYTGELFF. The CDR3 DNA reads TGTGCCAGCAGAAACGACGGGGTAGCGGGCTACACCGGGGAGCTGTTTTTT.

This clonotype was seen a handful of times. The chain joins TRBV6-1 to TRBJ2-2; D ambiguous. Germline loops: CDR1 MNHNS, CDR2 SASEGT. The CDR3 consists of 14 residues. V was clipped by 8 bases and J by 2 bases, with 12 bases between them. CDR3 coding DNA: TGTGCCAGCCGACGGAATACCAACACCGGGGAGCTGTTTTTT. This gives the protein CASRRNTNTGELFF.